The present TCR beta chain was sequenced within a study of human T cells and chemical hapten exposure (dated by TCRdb to the early 2020s). About the investigation overall: For sensitization, 2% DPC in acetone was applied to a roughly 2 cm by roughly 2 cm area of upper inner arm skin. This study followed changes in the peripheral blood TCR repertoire in vivo during primary and secondary sensitization of alopecia patients to the hapten diphenylcyclopropenone (DPC). Blood for TCR sequencing was provided by twenty-nine alopecia patients at one to four time points (pre-sensitization, 2, 6 and 24 weeks). Throughout the study period of around 25 weeks, patients also received therapeutic DPC doses to the scalp every week. The patient cohort, mostly female, included alopecia areata with under or over 50% scalp involvement, alopecia totalis and alopecia universalis. Libraries were pooled for sequencing, and variation in per-sample TCR yields was attributed mainly to small differences in library volumes within the pool. Patient blood was sampled pre-sensitization (week 0) and at 2, 6 and about 24 weeks after DPC sensitization. Patch tests used Finn chambers with 0.01% DPC on the upper back, scored after 6 days by International Contact Dermatitis Research Group standards.

The sample's time point, from its label and the paper: patch test 2, 6 weeks after DPC sensitization. The meaning of the sample's treatment or condition label: therapeutic diphenylcyclopropenone sensitization with weekly scalp DPC. At each patch-test visit, blood was drawn before the patch test was applied. Eligible patients were aged 18 to 70, diagnosed with alopecia, deemed suitable for DPC therapy, and excluded if pregnant. Total RNA was extracted from unfractionated whole blood that had been collected in Tempus Blood RNA tubes. Libraries were prepared through RACE. The instrument given in TCRdb is NextSeq 500. Library preparation attached unique molecular identifiers to individual cDNA molecules for quantitative, reproducible TCR counting. Both TCR alpha and TCR beta chains were sequenced from each blood RNA sample. In the source study's methods: A median of approximately 100,000 TCRs per sample was observed, with a range of about 20,000 to 750,000. The Decombinator software suite was used to annotate V, J and CDR3 in the TCR reads. To make PS versus PT1 abundance plots, every sample was subsampled to the same number of TCRs (28,000). TCRs were defined as expanded if absent before sensitization and observed at least eight times at the 2-week time point. TCRdb reanalyzed the raw reads on its own, using fastp at Q25 for trimming and MiXCR for clone calling, and kept in-frame beta chains. Duplicate CDR3 protein sequences are folded into a single record with the most common DNA and genes. V and J calls and clone size were set by TCRdb, not the authors. The sample data list about 380,000 distinct CDR3 sequences, and around 6% of these were observed just once. In total, the top ten clones hold approximately 5.4% of the sample.

Results the study describes overall, beyond this receptor: All patients had alopecia, a presumed autoimmune disease, so their immune response might differ from that of healthy individuals. Patch test score was positively correlated with the number of PT1 expanded TCRs, with significance at thresholds 8, 16 and 32 but not at 4. The number of TCRs above 1 in 1000 frequency did not change with DPC sensitization; there was no evidence of global repertoire structure alterations. Expanded TCRs formed significantly more large CDR3 similarity clusters than pre-sensitization or healthy control sets, consistent with antigen-driven responses. Repeated subsampling changed both the strength of the expansion versus patch-test correlation and the threshold at which that correlation became significant.

This clonotype appeared a few times. What this receptor recognizes is not known. Base qualities were left out, and no much larger clone turns up one base away. The CDR3 starts with the cysteine, ends with the phenylalanine, and has 14 residues. Only CDR3 DNA remains: 42 bases, in frame from the first base. V is trimmed back by 6 bases and J by 5 bases, and the junction contains 7 bases that no gene match accounts for. The rearranged chain carries TRBV12-3 or TRBV12-4 and TRBJ2-5; TRBD2 fits 9 bases in the junction. The sequence derives from a woman younger than 35 with alopecia areata. Some clones in this sample may be carry-over from other donors' samples. Material: whole blood, obtained in connection with sensitization to the hapten diphenylcyclopropenone (DPC). The CDR3 region: CASSSAGGGETQYF. The bases are TGTGCCAGCAGCTCAGCGGGGGGCGGGGAGACCCAGTACTTC.